The 25 T cell receptor beta chains presented below share a single source sample, sequenced in a study of blood T cell repertoires in COVID-19. Generated by immunoSEQ multiplex PCR, the TCRdb table keeps only in-frame clones and is missing some. The sample has about 82,000 clones, more than 70% seen once. The sequenced sample consisted of peripheral blood. These TCRs come from a woman aged 55-75 years with acute or convalescent COVID-19.

The V call is TRBV11-2, the J call TRBJ1-1; 11 positions match TRBD1. V was clipped by 8 bases and J by 5 bases; unmatched bases: 7. Germline-derived CDR1 and CDR2 are SGHAT and FQNNGV. The CDR3 spans 14 residues. As DNA, the CDR3 is TGTGCCAGCCGGGACAGGGGGTTTACGACTGAAGCTTTCTTT. Translation: CASRDRGFTTEAFF.

This clone showed up just once. The chain carries TRBV7-3 and TRBJ1-1; tentative D call: TRBD1 (5 bases). CDR1 is SGHTA and CDR2 is FQGTGA in the germline V gene. Trimming took off 6 bases at V and 1 base at J, with 9 bases between the two ends. This CDR3 has 13 amino acids. The CDR3 DNA is TGTGCCAGCAGTTCTCAGGGGAACACTGAAGCTTTCTTT. The encoded protein is CASSSQGNTEAFF.

This chain connects TRBV6-5 to TRBJ2-1; 9 bases line up with TRBD2. The CDR3 totals 15 residues. The junction had 5 bases not matched to a gene; V was cut back by 5 bases and J by 3 bases. Per the germline V gene, CDR1 is MNHEY and CDR2 is SVGAGI. The CDR3 reads CASSPGTSSYNEQFF. The CDR3 bases are TGTGCCAGCAGTCCCGGGACTAGCAGCTACAATGAGCAGTTCTTC.

This chain links TRBV12-3 or TRBV12-4 with TRBJ1-1; the D gene is possibly TRBD1 (5 bases). Trimming took 10 bases from V and 6 from J, leaving 15 bases between them. This CDR3 comprises 12 residues. CDR3 in DNA: TGTGCCACCTACGGGGGGTATGCTGAAGCTTTCTTT. Translation: CATYGGYAEAFF.

The V and J genes are TRBV2 and TRBJ1-1; D gene uncertain. V lost 2 bases and J lost 1, with 2 bases in between. CDR1 is SNHLY, CDR2 FYNNEI, per germline. The length of the CDR3 is 12 residues. CDR3 sequence: CASSEQNTEAFF. In DNA, the CDR3 is TGTGCCAGCAGTGAACAGAACACTGAAGCTTTCTTT.

The chain joins TRBV7-2 to TRBJ2-7; D is possibly TRBD1 (7 bases). The germline CDR1 and CDR2 sequences are SGHTA and FQGNSA. The CDR3 is 16 residues long. Trimming cost V 5 bases and J 0 bases, with 17 bases left between them. The CDR3 sequence: CASSPEGAHSSYEQYF. The CDR3 coding sequence is TGTGCCAGCAGCCCGGAGGGGGCCCATAGCTCCTACGAGCAGTACTTC.

The chain has TRBV3-1 (or the pseudogene TRBV3-2) and TRBJ1-6, with 9 positions matching TRBD1. CDR3 length: 16 residues. From germline, CDR1 is LGHDT and CDR2 YNNKEL (reference sequence). Losses at the gene ends were 5 bases for V and 8 bases for J; bases not matched to a gene: 10. The CDR3 DNA follows: TGTGCCAGCAGCTTTAACAGGGGGCGGAGGGATTCACCCCTCCACTTT. Its translation: CASSFNRGRRDSPLHF.

The rearrangement joins TRBV30 to TRBJ2-3; perhaps TRBD1 as D (5 bases). Germline V lookup: CDR1 GTSNPN, CDR2 SVGIG (reference sequence). The CDR3 length is 13 residues. V lost 7 bases, J lost 4 bases, and 15 bases lay in between. CDR3 nucleotide sequence: TGTGCCTACGACAGAGTTTTGGCAGATACGCAGTATTTT. Its protein product is CAYDRVLADTQYF.

The chain employs TRBV11-1 and TRBJ2-6; weak D call: TRBD1 (5 bases). CDR3 length equals 15 residues. Between the trimmed V and J ends, which lost 5 bases and 4 bases, there was a span of 12 bases. CDR1 SGHAT and CDR2 FQDESV come from the germline V gene (reference sequence). The CDR3 sequence: CASSRAGYGANVLTF. CDR3 in DNA: TGTGCCAGCAGCCGCGCAGGGTACGGGGCCAACGTCCTGACTTTC.

The V call is TRBV19, the J call TRBJ1-5; TRBD1 aligns across 7 bases. In germline, CDR1 is LNHDA, CDR2 SQIVND (reference sequence). The V gene end was trimmed by 8 bases and the J gene end by 5 bases; junction bases not matched to a gene: 6. The CDR3 loop spans 13 amino acids. The CDR3 loop is CASAGQIDQPQHF. In DNA, the CDR3 is TGTGCCAGTGCGGGACAGATAGATCAGCCCCAGCATTTT.

The rearrangement joins TRBV19 to TRBJ2-1, with 8 bases aligning to TRBD2. With V trimmed by 6 bases and J by 0 bases, 7 bases remained unmatched. CDR1 and CDR2 (germline): LNHDA, SQIVND (reference sequence). This CDR3 contains 16 residues. DNA for the CDR3: TGTGCCAGTAGAAGGATAGCGGGAAACTCCTACAATGAGCAGTTCTTC. It translates to CASRRIAGNSYNEQFF.

V and J are TRBV5-1 and TRBJ2-5; D not certain. Trimming shortened V by 4 bases and J by 5 bases, and 12 bases separated the two germline ends. The CDR3 is 13 residues long. Germline V gives CDR1 SGHRS, CDR2 YFSETQ. Here the CDR3 DNA reads TGCGCCAGCAGCCCTCTCCCTAGTGAGACCCAGTACTTC. Its protein is CASSPLPSETQYF. The full variable domain, completed using reference TRBV5-1 and TRBJ2-5, is KAGVTQTPRYLIKTRGQQVTLSCSPISGHRSVSWYQQTPGQGLQFLFEYFSETQRNKGNFPGRFSGRQFSNSRSEMNVSTLELGDSALYLCASSPLPSETQYFGPGTRLLVL.

The chain has TRBV27 and TRBJ1-2, with 9 bases identical to TRBD1. CDR3 length: 15 amino acids. The ends lost 2 bases at V and 2 bases at J; junction bases unmatched: 3. Germline CDR1 is MNHEY and CDR2 is SMNVEV (reference sequence). In DNA form, the CDR3 reads TGTGCCAGCAGTTTAATAACAGGGGGCAACTATGGCTACACCTTC. This codes for CASSLITGGNYGYTF.

The table lists this clone with a count of one. The J gene is TRBJ2-5, the V gene TRBV11-3; D is possibly TRBD2 (6 bases). V was clipped by 8 bases and J by 1 base, with 14 bases between them. Germline loops: CDR1 SGHNT, CDR2 YENEEA. The CDR3 runs 14 residues. CDR3 DNA sequence: TGTGCCAGCCGGGACTCCTGGAGCCAAGAGACCCAGTACTTC. Protein: CASRDSWSQETQYF.

The V and J genes are TRBV2 and TRBJ1-4, with D possibly TRBD1 on 5 matching bases. Trimming took 5 bases from V and 0 from J, leaving 13 bases between them. This CDR3 comprises 16 residues. Germline CDR1 is SNHLY and CDR2 is FYNNEI. The DNA of the CDR3 is TGTGCCAGCAGTTATCGGGACTTACCAACTAATGAAAAACTGTTTTTT. Protein: CASSYRDLPTNEKLFF.

This clone turned up a few times. J is TRBJ2-1 and V is TRBV19; TRBD2 is a possible D gene (7 bases). The germline V and J ends were trimmed by 2 bases and 6 bases, with 23 bases remaining between them. Per germline, CDR1 LNHDA and CDR2 SQIVND (reference sequence). This CDR3 has 18 amino acids. The CDR3 region has the DNA TGTGCCAGTAGTATAACAGGCCCCAATGTGGGGGGGCGCAATGAGCAGTTCTTC. Its protein product is CASSITGPNVGGRNEQFF.

This chain connects TRBV9 to TRBJ1-3; TRBD1 is a possible D gene (5 bases). The CDR3 loop spans 13 amino acids. Germline V gene sequence: CDR1 SGDLS, CDR2 YYNGEE. The V gene lost 7 bases and the J gene lost 4 bases, with 12 bases spanning the gap. The DNA of the CDR3 is TGTGCCAGCCGACCAGACAGAGGAAACACCATATATTTT. It encodes CASRPDRGNTIYF. Complete variable domain (other parts from reference TRBV9 and TRBJ1-3): DSGVTQTPKHLITATGQRVTLRCSPRSGDLSVYWYQQSLDQGLQFLIQYYNGEERAKGNILERFSAQQFPDLHSELNLSSLELGDSALYFCASRPDRGNTIYFGEGSWLTVV.

The chain combines TRBV30 with TRBJ1-1, with D maybe TRBD1 (5 bases). The CDR3 runs 16 residues. Germline CDR1 and CDR2: GTSNPN and SVGIG (reference sequence). With 1 base removed from V and 1 base from J, the gap between germline ends came to 16 bases. In DNA, the CDR3 is TGTGCCTGGAGTGACGCAGGGTGGGGAAGGAACACTGAAGCTTTCTTT. Translated, it gives CAWSDAGWGRNTEAFF.

CDR3 sequence: CASSLRQGNEQYF. The DNA of the CDR3 is TGTGCCAGCAGCCTACGACAGGGAAACGAGCAGTACTTC. The V and J genes are TRBV9 and TRBJ2-7; 7 bases line up with TRBD1. Germline CDR1 reads SGDLS; CDR2 reads YYNGEE. V lost 4 bases to trimming and J lost 5 bases; unmatched junction nucleotides: 6. The length of the CDR3 is 13 residues.

The V call is TRBV7-2, the J call TRBJ2-7; TRBD1 might be the D (6 bases). Germline-derived CDR1 and CDR2 are SGHTA and FQGNSA. The germline V and J ends were trimmed by 5 bases and 5 bases, with 10 bases remaining between them. The CDR3 has 12 residues. This CDR3 reads CASSPQGNEQYF. CDR3 sequence (DNA): TGTGCCAGCAGCCCCCAGGGGAACGAGCAGTACTTC.

The J gene is TRBJ2-5, the V gene TRBV6-5, with D possibly TRBD2 on 5 matching bases. The germline V gene has CDR1 MNHEY and CDR2 SVGAGI. V was cut by 5 bases and J by 4 bases, with 17 bases left in between. The CDR3 loop spans 15 amino acids. The CDR3 protein is CASSPRGEGTETQYF. CDR3 bases: TGTGCCAGCAGTCCACGGGGTGAGGGTACAGAGACCCAGTACTTC.

V gene TRBV7-9 combines with J gene TRBJ1-5, with TRBD1 identical over 9 bases. CDR3 size: 16 residues. J was trimmed by 7 bases and V by 5 bases; bases with no gene match: 12. The germline gives CDR1 SEHNR, CDR2 FQNEAQ (reference sequence). CDR3 DNA sequence: TGTGCCAGCAGCAGGTGGACAGGGGACCCCCAGCAGCCCCAGCATTTT. This gives the protein CASSRWTGDPQQPQHF.

The V call is TRBV29-1, the J call TRBJ2-7; weak D call: TRBD1 (6 bases). Per germline, CDR1 SQVTM and CDR2 ANQGSEA. Trimming cost V 5 bases and J 5 bases, with 13 bases left between them. The CDR3 has 12 residues. The CDR3 is CSVTGKFDEQYF. CDR3 bases: TGCAGCGTTACAGGGAAATTTGACGAGCAGTACTTC.

The rearrangement links TRBV21-1 to TRBJ1-2; the listed D gene, TRBD1, was not tested against the DNA. TRBV21-1 corresponds to a pseudogene. The CDR3 covers 13 residues. The CDR3 reads CARKHRDRYGYTF. The DNA for the CDR3 is TGTGCCAGGAAACACCGGGACAGGTATGGCTACACCTTC.

The rearrangement uses TRBV4-3 and TRBJ1-6; TRBD1 is a possible D gene (5 bases). The CDR3 loop spans 17 amino acids. The V end was cut by 1 base, the J end by 7 bases, with 17 bases between. CDR1 and CDR2 from the germline V gene are LGHNA and YSLEER. CDR3 amino acids: CASSQVLSQGGNSPLHF. In DNA form, the CDR3 reads TGCGCCAGCAGCCAAGTATTAAGTCAGGGTGGGAATTCACCCCTCCACTTT.